Shown below are 25 T cell receptor beta chains from a single sample sequenced in a study of blood T cell repertoires in COVID-19. Here immunoSEQ multiplex PCR was the method, and the copy in TCRdb shows in-frame clones only, minus some. The top ten clones hold about 1.2% of a sample with a few hundred thousand clones, around 88% of them seen once. The source material was peripheral blood. The origin of the receptors is a woman in her forties or fifties with acute or convalescent COVID-19.

With respect to this clone: Different DNA sequences within this sample yield the same CDR3. This sequence joins TRBV2 and TRBJ1-2; 7 nucleotides align to TRBD1. From germline, CDR1 is SNHLY and CDR2 FYNNEI. This CDR3 region has 13 residues. Trimming took 3 bases from V and 3 from J; bases not matched to a gene: 1. This CDR3 is CASSEQGDYGYTF. In DNA, the CDR3 is TGTGCCAGCAGTGAGCAGGGGGACTATGGCTACACCTTC.

The rearrangement joins TRBV7-3 to TRBJ2-3; 8 positions match TRBD1. There are 17 residues in the CDR3. The germline gives CDR1 SGHTA, CDR2 FQGTGA. V shed 4 bases and J 4 bases; nucleotides not matched to a gene: 13. CDR3 bases: TGTGCCAGCAGCTCCCCTTGGGGGACAGGCGTTTCAGATACGCAGTATTTT. Protein sequence: CASSSPWGTGVSDTQYF.

The chain is built from TRBV18 and TRBJ1-1; D is perhaps TRBD1 (5 bases). There are 13 residues in the CDR3. The ends were cut back, 5 bases at V and 1 base at J, with 8 bases in the middle. CDR1 KGHSH and CDR2 LQKENI come from the germline V gene. The CDR3 nucleotides read TGTGCCAGCTCAGTAACAGGGAACACTGAAGCTTTCTTT. Protein product: CASSVTGNTEAFF.

The chain recombines TRBV10-3 with TRBJ1-5; 10 bases line up with TRBD1. CDR1 and CDR2 from the germline V gene are ENHRY and SYGVKD. This CDR3 region has 16 residues. V lost 4 bases, J lost 2 bases, and 5 bases stayed unmatched. Here the CDR3 DNA reads TGTGCCATCAGTGGGACCGGGACAGGGGGCAATCAGCCCCAGCATTTT. This translates into CAISGTGTGGNQPQHF.

V is TRBV11-1 and J is TRBJ1-2; 11 bases align to TRBD1. This CDR3 region has 14 residues. CDR1 is SGHAT, CDR2 FQDESV, per germline (reference sequence). With V trimmed by 5 bases and J by 2 bases, 1 base remained unmatched. CDR3 residues: CASSGDRGNYGYTF. In nucleotides, the CDR3 is TGTGCCAGCAGCGGGGACAGGGGGAACTATGGCTACACCTTC.

The chain is built from TRBV6-5 and TRBJ1-1, with 7 bases that match TRBD1. Trimming at V came to 7 bases and at J to 7 bases, leaving 12 bases not matched to a gene. CDR1 MNHEY and CDR2 SVGAGI come from the germline V gene. The CDR3 is made up of 14 amino acids. The CDR3 DNA is TGTGCCAGCAACCTACATATCGGACAGGTTGAAGCTTTCTTT. Amino acid sequence: CASNLHIGQVEAFF.

With respect to this clone: One end of the junction fails to match germline, which may point to a read error. This chain links TRBV4-1 with TRBJ2-3, with D possibly being TRBD1 (6 bases). CDR3 size: 16 residues. In germline, CDR1 is MGHRA, CDR2 YSYEKL. In DNA, the CDR3 is TGCGCCAGCAGCCAAAGACAGGCTATTAGCACGGATACGCAGTATTTT. Amino acid sequence: CASSQRQAISTDTQYF.

This chain uses TRBV5-1 with TRBJ1-1, with D perhaps TRBD1 (6 bases). Germline values: CDR1 SGHRS, CDR2 YFSETQ. This CDR3 has 15 residues. Trimming took 4 bases from V and 1 from J, leaving 14 bases between them. CDR3 nucleotides: TGCGCCAGCAGCAGTGCTGGGGGCACGAACACTGAAGCTTTCTTT. Its translation: CASSSAGGTNTEAFF.

The chain couples TRBV7-2 to TRBJ1-4; D is possibly TRBD1 (6 bases). CDR1 SGHTA and CDR2 FQGNSA come from the germline V gene. This CDR3 spans 13 amino acids. Trimming removed 2 bases from V and 9 bases from J, with 10 bases in between. CDR3 sequence reads: CASSLKGGKKLFF. The CDR3 DNA follows: TGTGCCAGCAGCTTAAAGGGGGGGAAAAAACTGTTTTTT.

V usage is TRBV2 and J usage is TRBJ1-4; D is undetermined. There are 14 residues in the CDR3. The germline gives CDR1 SNHLY, CDR2 FYNNEI. Deletions cut 4 bases from V and 7 bases from J, with 13 bases between. The CDR3 DNA sequence: TGTGCCAGCAGTGCACTAGGGCAGACTGAAAAACTGTTTTTT. It codes for CASSALGQTEKLFF.

This chain links TRBV2 with TRBJ1-5, with D perhaps matching TRBD1 (6 bases). V lost 6 bases and J 4 bases, leaving 16 bases between the germline ends. The germline CDR1 and CDR2 sequences are SNHLY and FYNNEI. The CDR3 has 15 residues. The CDR3 DNA sequence: TGTGCCAGCAGAGGGCCTAACAGGGTAAATCAGCCCCAGCATTTT. Translating it yields CASRGPNRVNQPQHF.

V usage is TRBV15 and J usage is TRBJ2-5; D is perhaps TRBD2 (6 bases). Germline assignment: CDR1 LNHNV and CDR2 YYDKDF (reference sequence). Deletions cut 5 bases from V and 5 bases from J, with 12 bases between. This CDR3 has 13 amino acids. The CDR3 coding sequence is TGTGCCACCAGCTTTAGGAGGGCGGAGACCCAGTACTTC. It encodes CATSFRRAETQYF.

The J gene is TRBJ1-1, the V gene TRBV6-1; TRBD1 matches at 7 bases. The junction had 1 base not matched to a gene; V was cut back by 3 bases and J by 6 bases. The CDR3 spans 12 residues. CDR1 MNHNS and CDR2 SASEGT come from the germline V gene. In DNA, the CDR3 is TGTGCCAGCAGTGAGGACAGGTCTGAAGCTTTCTTT. Its protein product is CASSEDRSEAFF.

This clone was recorded only once. V gene TRBV7-2 combines with J gene TRBJ2-1; 12 nucleotides match TRBD1. The CDR3 is 14 residues long. Germline V gives CDR1 SGHTA, CDR2 FQGNSA. V was pared by 11 bases and J by 10 bases, with 12 bases of the junction left unmatched. CDR3 region: CAAAGQGALGEQFF. CDR3 coding DNA: TGTGCCGCCGCGGGACAGGGGGCCCTGGGAGAGCAGTTCTTC.

The chain couples TRBV5-6 to TRBJ1-2, with D tentatively TRBD1 (6 bases). Germline assignment: CDR1 SGHDT and CDR2 YYEEEE. V gave up 5 bases and J gave up 4 bases, with 18 bases separating them. CDR3 size: 15 residues. The CDR3 region is CASRRTGTPLYGYTF. CDR3 in DNA: TGTGCCAGCAGGCGTACCGGGACACCGCTCTATGGCTACACCTTC.

The chain employs TRBV4-1 and TRBJ2-5, with TRBD1 matching over 7 bases. V gave up 7 bases and J gave up 7 bases; unmatched junction bases: 18. Germline values: CDR1 MGHRA, CDR2 YSYEKL. CDR3 size: 16 residues. The CDR3 DNA reads TGCGCCAGCAACGACCTTCGAGGGGGCCCAGGAGGGACCCAGTACTTC. Translation gives CASNDLRGGPGGTQYF.

V and J are TRBV27 and TRBJ2-1, with 7 bases aligning to TRBD2. This CDR3 comprises 14 residues. V lost 6 bases to trimming and J lost 4 bases; unmatched junction nucleotides: 6. Germline V gives CDR1 MNHEY, CDR2 SMNVEV (reference sequence). The CDR3 sequence is CASRELARYNEQFF. CDR3 sequence (DNA): TGTGCCAGCAGAGAACTAGCGCGGTACAATGAGCAGTTCTTC.

The CDR3 nucleotides read TGTGCCAGCAGGCGAACGACAGGGGACGCAGATACGCAGTATTTT. Protein sequence: CASRRTTGDADTQYF. The chain has TRBV2 and TRBJ2-3; 8 bases are shared with TRBD1. Germline V gene sequence: CDR1 SNHLY, CDR2 FYNNEI. Trimming cost V 6 bases and J 4 bases; bases outside gene matches: 9. CDR3 length equals 15 residues.

V is TRBV6-4 and J is TRBJ1-1; D perhaps matches TRBD1 (5 bases). V was shortened by 0 bases and J by 3 bases, with 11 bases between the two germline ends. In germline, CDR1 is MRHNA, CDR2 SNTAGT. The CDR3 length is 15 residues. CDR3 bases: TGTGCCAGCAGTGACTCAACTGGGGCGGACACTGAAGCTTTCTTT. This codes for CASSDSTGADTEAFF.

The chain carries TRBV2 and TRBJ1-4; 8 bases agree with TRBD1. The CDR3 is 16 residues long. CDR1 is SNHLY, CDR2 FYNNEI, per germline. V dropped 3 bases and J dropped 7; count of bases not matched to a gene: 10. The DNA of the CDR3 is TGTGCCAGCAGTGAGGGGTCAGGGGGCGCGAGTGAAAAACTGTTTTTT. Translating gives CASSEGSGGASEKLFF.

The V and J genes are TRBV2 and TRBJ1-1; unclear D gene. The germline gives CDR1 SNHLY, CDR2 FYNNEI. The CDR3 has 12 amino acids. The V end lost 4 bases, the J end lost 4 bases, and 7 bases lay between the germline ends. CDR3 bases: TGTGCCAGCAGTGGAAGAGTCACTGAAGCTTTCTTT. Its translation is CASSGRVTEAFF.

This chain links TRBV14 with TRBJ2-1; 10 bases match TRBD2. Per the germline V gene, CDR1 is SGHDN and CDR2 is FVKESK. V lost 1 base, J lost 7 bases, and 13 bases stayed unmatched. The CDR3 length is 18 residues. CDR3 protein: CASSQATLLAGKGNEQFF. The CDR3, as DNA: TGTGCCAGCAGCCAAGCAACCTTACTAGCGGGGAAGGGAAATGAGCAGTTCTTC.

The rearrangement links TRBV2 to TRBJ1-1, with D perhaps TRBD1 (6 bases). Germline CDR1 reads SNHLY; CDR2 reads FYNNEI. Trimming shortened V by 8 bases and J by 0 bases, and 13 bases separated the two germline ends. The length of the CDR3 is 14 residues. The chain's CDR3 is CASLQGSMNTEAFF. CDR3 DNA sequence: TGTGCCAGCCTACAGGGTTCCATGAACACTGAAGCTTTCTTT.

The J gene is TRBJ1-1, the V gene TRBV14; D is unclear. V was clipped by 1 base and J by 4 bases, with 7 bases between them. Germline CDR1 reads SGHDN; CDR2 reads FVKESK. The CDR3 length is 13 residues. The CDR3: CASSQVRFTEAFF. Here the CDR3 DNA reads TGTGCCAGCAGCCAAGTACGGTTCACTGAAGCTTTCTTT.

This chain links TRBV5-1 with TRBJ2-1; D remains ambiguous. The CDR3 covers 14 residues. V lost 0 bases and J lost 3, with 7 bases in between. From germline, CDR1 is SGHRS and CDR2 YFSETQ. The DNA for the CDR3 is TGCGCCAGCAGCTTGGAGGCGGTCTACAATGAGCAGTTCTTC. Its protein product is CASSLEAVYNEQFF.